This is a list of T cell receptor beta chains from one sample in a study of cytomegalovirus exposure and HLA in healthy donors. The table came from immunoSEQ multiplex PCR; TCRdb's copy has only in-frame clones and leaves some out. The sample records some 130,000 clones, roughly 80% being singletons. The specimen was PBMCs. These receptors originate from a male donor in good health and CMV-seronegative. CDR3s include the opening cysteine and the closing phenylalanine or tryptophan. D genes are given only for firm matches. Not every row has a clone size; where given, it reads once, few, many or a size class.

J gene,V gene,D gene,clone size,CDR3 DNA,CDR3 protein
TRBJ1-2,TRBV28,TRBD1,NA,TGTGCCAGCACTATCACAGGGGCAGGTTCTGGCTACACCTTC,CASTITGAGSGYTF
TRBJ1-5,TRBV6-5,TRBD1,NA,TGTGCCAGCAGTTACAGGGGGCTGGAGCCCCAGCATTTT,CASSYRGLEPQHF
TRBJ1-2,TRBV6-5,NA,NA,TGTGCCAGCAGTCCAGGCGGGGAGGACTATGGCTACACCTTC,CASSPGGEDYGYTF
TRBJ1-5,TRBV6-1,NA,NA,TGTGCCAGCAGTGAATCTTTCGATCAGCCCCAGCATTTT,CASSESFDQPQHF
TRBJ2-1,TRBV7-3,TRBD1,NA,TGTGCCAGCAGCTCACTCCGGGACAGGGGCTACAATGAGCAGTTCTTC,CASSSLRDRGYNEQFF
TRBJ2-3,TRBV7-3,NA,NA,TGTGCCAGCAGCTTAAAGGGGGGCACAGATACGCAGTATTTT,CASSLKGGTDTQYF
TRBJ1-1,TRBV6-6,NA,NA,TGTGCCAGCAGTCCGCCTGAGGCGCGGACTGAAGCTTTCTTT,CASSPPEARTEAFF
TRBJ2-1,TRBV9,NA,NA,TGTGCCAGCAGCTTCTCCGAGACTAGAGGGAATGAGCAGTTCTTC,CASSFSETRGNEQFF
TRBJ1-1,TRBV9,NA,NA,TGTGCCAGCAGCGTGGACAGTGAGGACACTGAAGCTTTCTTT,CASSVDSEDTEAFF
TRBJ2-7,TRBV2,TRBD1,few,TGTGCCAGCGGACAGGGGGCCCCCTACGAGCAGTACTTC,CASGQGAPYEQYF
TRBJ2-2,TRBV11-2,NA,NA,TGTGCCAGCAGCACGCGGCGGGGCTTAAACACCGGGGAGCTGTTTTTT,CASSTRRGLNTGELFF
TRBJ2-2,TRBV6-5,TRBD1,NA,TGTGCCAGCACCAGAACAGGGGATTACACCGGGGAGCTGTTTTTT,CASTRTGDYTGELFF
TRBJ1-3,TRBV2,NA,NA,TGTGCCAGCAGTGCTCAACCGGGACATACCCTCTCTGGAAACACCATATATTTT,CASSAQPGHTLSGNTIYF
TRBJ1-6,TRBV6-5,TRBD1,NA,TGTGCCAGCAAACCGGGACAGTCCTCTTCACCCCTCCACTTT,CASKPGQSSSPLHF
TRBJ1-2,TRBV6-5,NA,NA,TGTGCCACCGCGACCGGGATCTCCCCCGATGGGGGCTACACCTTC,CATATGISPDGGYTF
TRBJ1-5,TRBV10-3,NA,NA,TGTGCCATCAGTGGGGGCGGTGGCGGCAATCAGCCCCAGCATTTT,CAISGGGGGNQPQHF
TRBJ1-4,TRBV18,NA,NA,TGTGCCAGCTCACGCGGCGCAACTAATGAAAAACTGTTTTTT,CASSRGATNEKLFF
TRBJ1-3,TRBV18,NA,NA,TGTGCCAGCTCACCTAATACCAAGTCGGCGGGCTCTGGAAACACCATATATTTT,CASSPNTKSAGSGNTIYF
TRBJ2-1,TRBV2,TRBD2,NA,TGTGCCAGCAGTCGAGCTAGCGGGGGGTTCTACAATGAGCAGTTCTTC,CASSRASGGFYNEQFF
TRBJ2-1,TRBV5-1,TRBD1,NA,TGCGCCAGCACAGAGGGGACAGGGCCTACCAATGAGCAGTTCTTC,CASTEGTGPTNEQFF
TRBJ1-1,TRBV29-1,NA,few,TGCAGCGTTGAGGGGAGGGTGGACACTGAAGCTTTCTTT,CSVEGRVDTEAFF
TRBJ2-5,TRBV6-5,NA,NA,TGTGCCAGCAGTTCCGGTATCCCCCAAGAGACCCAGTACTTC,CASSSGIPQETQYF
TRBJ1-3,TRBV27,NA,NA,TGTGCCAGCAGTTTATCAGCAGGGCCGGGAAACACCATATATTTT,CASSLSAGPGNTIYF
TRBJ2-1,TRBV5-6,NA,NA,TGTGCCAGCAGCCAGCATAACCGACTAGTCTACAATGAGCAGTTCTTC,CASSQHNRLVYNEQFF
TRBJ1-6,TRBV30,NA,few,TGTGCCTGGAGTGCAGGGATCTCACCCCTCCACTTT,CAWSAGISPLHF
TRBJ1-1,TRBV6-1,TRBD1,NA,TGTGCCAGCAGTCCCAGGACAGGGGGGAGTATTGAAGCTTTCTTT,CASSPRTGGSIEAFF
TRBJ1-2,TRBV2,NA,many,TGTGCCAGACAATATGGCTACACCTTC,CARQYGYTF
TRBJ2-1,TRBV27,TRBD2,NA,TGTGCCAGCAGCTCCCCAGCGGGGAACACCTACAATGAGCAGTTCTTC,CASSSPAGNTYNEQFF
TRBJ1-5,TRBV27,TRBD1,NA,TGTGCCAGCAGTTCCGCCGGGACAGAGAATCAGCCCCAGCATTTT,CASSSAGTENQPQHF